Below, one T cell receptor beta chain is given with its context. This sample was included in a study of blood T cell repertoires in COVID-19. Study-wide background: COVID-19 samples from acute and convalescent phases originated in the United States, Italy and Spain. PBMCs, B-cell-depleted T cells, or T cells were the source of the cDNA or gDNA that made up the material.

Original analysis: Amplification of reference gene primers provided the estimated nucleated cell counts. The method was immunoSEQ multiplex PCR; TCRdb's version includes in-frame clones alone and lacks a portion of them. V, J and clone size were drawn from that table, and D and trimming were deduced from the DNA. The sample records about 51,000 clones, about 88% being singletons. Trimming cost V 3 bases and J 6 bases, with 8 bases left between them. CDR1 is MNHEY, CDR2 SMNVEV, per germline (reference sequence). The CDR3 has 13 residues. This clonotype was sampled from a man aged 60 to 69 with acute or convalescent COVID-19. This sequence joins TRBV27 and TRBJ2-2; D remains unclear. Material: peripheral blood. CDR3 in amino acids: CASSLVSAGELFF. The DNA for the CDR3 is TGTGCCAGCAGTTTGGTCAGTGCCGGGGAGCTGTTTTTT.